This T cell receptor (beta chain) was identified during a study of T cell repertoires in cytomegalovirus infection. The CDR3 loop spans 14 amino acids. The J segment lost 10 bases and the V segment lost 1 base, leaving 5 bases of the junction unmatched. TCRdb re-called the reads with MiXCR, one entry per CDR3 protein. The table lists 450,000 to 600,000 distinct CDR3 sequences, around 11% of them singletons. At least ten counts were recorded for this clonotype. Sample: PBMCs. The sequence derives from a human donor in good health (CMV status not recorded). Some clones in this sample may be carry-over from other donors' samples. This chain connects TRBV12-3 or TRBV12-4 to TRBJ2-1, with 9 nucleotides matching TRBD2. CDR3 loop: CASSLVAGVVEQFF. CDR3 bases: TGTGCCAGCAGTTTAGTAGCGGGAGTGGTCGAGCAGTTCTTC.